This note documents a single TCR beta chain sequence. This specimen comes from a study of blood T cell repertoires in COVID-19. Study in general: Spain, Italy and the United States supplied samples that represented acute and convalescent COVID-19. Sources were T cells, B-cell-depleted T cells, or PBMCs; the material itself was cDNA or gDNA.

V dropped 5 bases and J dropped 10 bases, with 23 bases sitting between them. The CDR3 length is 15 residues. Germline lookup yields CDR1 SEHNR and CDR2 FQNEAQ (reference sequence). Per the authors' pipeline: It was from reference gene primer amplification that nucleated cell counts were estimated. The data were produced by immunoSEQ multiplex PCR, yet TCRdb's version contains in-frame clones alone and is incomplete. V, J and clone size were drawn from that table, and D and trimming were deduced from the DNA. The sample carries under 60,000 clones, about 83% recorded once. The rearrangement links TRBV7-9 to TRBJ1-1; possible D gene TRBD1, 6 bases. This TCR came from a human donor in a cohort sampled during active COVID-19. Sequences were obtained from peripheral blood. CDR3 region: CASSHGTLQGLRAFF. The CDR3 DNA reads TGTGCCAGCAGCCACGGGACCCTACAGGGCTTAAGAGCTTTCTTT.